The entry below describes one T cell receptor beta chain. Its specificity is unknown. This sample is part of a study of CD8 T cells in ankylosing spondylitis. Overall study findings and caveats: Ankylosing spondylitis blood appeared to be characterized by a TCR beta motif of 8 or 9 highly homologous variants.

Libraries for TCR beta were made by quantitative 5'-RACE with molecular barcodes. TCRdb called the 5' RACE reads again in MiXCR, with one record for every CDR3 protein. Here the sample spans almost 400,000 distinct CDR3 sequences, around 22% being singletons. The germline CDR1 and CDR2 sequences are SGHTA and FQGNSA. V gave up 5 bases and J gave up 9 bases, with 11 bases separating them. The CDR3 has 12 amino acids. This receptor was identified in a male donor with ankylosing spondylitis. The V gene is TRBV7-2, the J gene TRBJ2-1; perhaps TRBD1 as D (6 bases). Source material: blood, either unsorted or a sorted T cell fraction (not recorded which). The chain's CDR3 is CASSVRGGEQFF. The CDR3 bases are TGTGCCAGCAGCGTCAGAGGGGGTGAGCAGTTCTTC.